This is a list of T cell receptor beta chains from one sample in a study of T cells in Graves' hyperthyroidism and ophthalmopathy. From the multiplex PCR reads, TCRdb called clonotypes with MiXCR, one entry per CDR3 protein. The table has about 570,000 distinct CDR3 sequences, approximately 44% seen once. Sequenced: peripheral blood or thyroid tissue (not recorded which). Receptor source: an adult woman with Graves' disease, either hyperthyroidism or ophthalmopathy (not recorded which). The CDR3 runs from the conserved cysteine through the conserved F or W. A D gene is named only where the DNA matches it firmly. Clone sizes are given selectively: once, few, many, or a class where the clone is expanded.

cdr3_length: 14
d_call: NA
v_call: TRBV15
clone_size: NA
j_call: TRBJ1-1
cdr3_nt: TGTGCCACCTCTAGCGGACTCAGGAACACTGAAGCTTTCTTT
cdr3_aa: CATSSGLRNTEAFF

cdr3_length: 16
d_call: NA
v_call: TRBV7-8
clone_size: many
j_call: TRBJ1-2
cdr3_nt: TGTGCCAGCAGCTTAGTGGTGGGACCGAGAAACTATGGCTACACCTTC
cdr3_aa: CASSLVVGPRNYGYTF

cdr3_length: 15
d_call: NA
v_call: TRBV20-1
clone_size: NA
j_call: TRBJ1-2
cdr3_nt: TGCAGTGCTAGAAGGCTGGGGACCGGGGGCTATGGCTACACCTTC
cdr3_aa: CSARRLGTGGYGYTF

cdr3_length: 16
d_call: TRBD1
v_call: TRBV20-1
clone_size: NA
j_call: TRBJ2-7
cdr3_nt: TGCAGTGCTAGAGATGAGGGGGCAGGGACACCTACGCAGCAGTACTTC
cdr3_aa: CSARDEGAGTPTQQYF

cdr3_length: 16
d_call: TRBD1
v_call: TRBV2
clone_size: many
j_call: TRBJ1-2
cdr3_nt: TGTGCCAGCAGCGAGGACAGGGGGGTTTTTAACTATGGCTACACCTTC
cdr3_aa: CASSEDRGVFNYGYTF

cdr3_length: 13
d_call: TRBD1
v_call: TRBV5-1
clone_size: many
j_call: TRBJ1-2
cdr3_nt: TGCGCCAGCAGACAGGGGCACAACTATGGCTACACCTTC
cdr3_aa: CASRQGHNYGYTF

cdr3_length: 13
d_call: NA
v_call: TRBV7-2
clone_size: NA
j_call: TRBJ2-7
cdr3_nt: TGTGCCAGCAGCTTAATAGCTCACTACGAGCAGTACTTC
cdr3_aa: CASSLIAHYEQYF

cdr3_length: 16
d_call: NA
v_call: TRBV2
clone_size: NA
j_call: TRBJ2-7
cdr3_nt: TGTGCCAGCAGTCCGCTTCCTGACAGTCGATCCTACGAGCAGTACTTC
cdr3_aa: CASSPLPDSRSYEQYF

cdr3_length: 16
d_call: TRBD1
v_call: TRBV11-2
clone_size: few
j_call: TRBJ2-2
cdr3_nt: TGTGCCAGCAGCTTGTCCGGGACAGGGGTCTCCGGGGAGCTGTTTTTT
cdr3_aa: CASSLSGTGVSGELFF

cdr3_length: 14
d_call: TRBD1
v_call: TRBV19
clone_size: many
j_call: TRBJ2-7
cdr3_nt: TGTGCCAGTAGTAAGGGGGCAGAGCCCTACGAGCAGTACTTC
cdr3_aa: CASSKGAEPYEQYF

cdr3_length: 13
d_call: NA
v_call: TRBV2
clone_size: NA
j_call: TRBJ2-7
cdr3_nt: TGTGCCAGCTCCCGGGACAACGGGGACGAGCAGTACTTC
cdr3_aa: CASSRDNGDEQYF

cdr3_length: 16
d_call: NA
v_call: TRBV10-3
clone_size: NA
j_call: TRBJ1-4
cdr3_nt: TGTGCCATCAGTGAGGCGTGGGAGAGATCGTATGAAAAACTGTTTTTT
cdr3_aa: CAISEAWERSYEKLFF

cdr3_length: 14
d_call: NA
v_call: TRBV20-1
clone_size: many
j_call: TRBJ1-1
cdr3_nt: TGCAGTGCCCCCTTGGACAGCCAAGGCACTGAAGCTTTCTTT
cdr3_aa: CSAPLDSQGTEAFF

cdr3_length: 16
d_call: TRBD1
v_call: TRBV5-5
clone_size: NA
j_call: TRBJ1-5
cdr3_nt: TGTGCCAGCAGATCCCTCCGCGGGACAGGGCAATCCTACGAGCATTTT
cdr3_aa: CASRSLRGTGQSYEHF

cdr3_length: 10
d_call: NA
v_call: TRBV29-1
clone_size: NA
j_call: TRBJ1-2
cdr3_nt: TGCAGCGCTACGGGAGGTCAAAACACCTTC
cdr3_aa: CSATGGQNTF

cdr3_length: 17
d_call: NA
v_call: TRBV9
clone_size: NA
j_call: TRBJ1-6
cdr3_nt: TGTGCCAGCAGCGTAGAGTTACAACACTCCTATAATTCACCCCTCCACTTT
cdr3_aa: CASSVELQHSYNSPLHF

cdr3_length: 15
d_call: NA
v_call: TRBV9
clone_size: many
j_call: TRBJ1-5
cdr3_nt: TGTGCCAGCAGCGGAGGACAGTCTGCAGATCAGCCCCAGCATTTT
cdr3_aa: CASSGGQSADQPQHF

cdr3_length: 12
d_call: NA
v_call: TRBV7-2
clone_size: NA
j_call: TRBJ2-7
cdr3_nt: TGTGCCAGCAGCTTAGGCGGGGGCGGGAAGGACTTC
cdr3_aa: CASSLGGGGKDF

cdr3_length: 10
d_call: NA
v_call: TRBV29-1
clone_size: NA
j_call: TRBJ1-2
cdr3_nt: TGCAGCGTTGGGTTTGGAGGCTACACCTTC
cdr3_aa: CSVGFGGYTF

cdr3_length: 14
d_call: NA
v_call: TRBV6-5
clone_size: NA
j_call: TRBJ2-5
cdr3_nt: TGTGCCAGCAGTTACGGACGGCTACAAGAGACCCAGTACTTC
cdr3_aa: CASSYGRLQETQYF

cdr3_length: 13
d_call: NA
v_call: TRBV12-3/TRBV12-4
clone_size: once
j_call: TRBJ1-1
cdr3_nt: TGTGCCAGCAGTAAGTCACGATCGACTGAAGCTTTCTTT
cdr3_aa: CASSKSRSTEAFF

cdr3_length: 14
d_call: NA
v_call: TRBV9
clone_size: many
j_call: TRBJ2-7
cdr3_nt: TGTGCCAGCAGCGTAGGCGCCAGCGTTCGCGAGCAGTACTTC
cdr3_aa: CASSVGASVREQYF

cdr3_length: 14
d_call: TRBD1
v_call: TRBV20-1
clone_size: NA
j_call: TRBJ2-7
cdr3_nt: TGCAGTGCTAACCCCGGGACAGGGAATCTCGAGCAGTACTTC
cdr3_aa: CSANPGTGNLEQYF